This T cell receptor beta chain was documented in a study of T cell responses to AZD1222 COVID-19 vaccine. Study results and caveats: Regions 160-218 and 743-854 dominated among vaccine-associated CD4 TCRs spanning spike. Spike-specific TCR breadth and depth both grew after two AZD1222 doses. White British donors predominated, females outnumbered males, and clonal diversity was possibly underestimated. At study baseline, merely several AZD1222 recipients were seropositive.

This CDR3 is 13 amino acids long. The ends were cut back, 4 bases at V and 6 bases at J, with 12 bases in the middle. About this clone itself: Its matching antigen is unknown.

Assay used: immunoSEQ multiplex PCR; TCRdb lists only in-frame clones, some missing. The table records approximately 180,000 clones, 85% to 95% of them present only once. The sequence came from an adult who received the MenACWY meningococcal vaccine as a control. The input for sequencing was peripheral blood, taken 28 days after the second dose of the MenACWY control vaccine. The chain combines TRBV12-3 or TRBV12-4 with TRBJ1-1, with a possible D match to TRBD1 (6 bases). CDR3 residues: CASSWTALSEAFF. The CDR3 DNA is TGTGCCAGCAGTTGGACAGCACTATCTGAAGCTTTCTTT.